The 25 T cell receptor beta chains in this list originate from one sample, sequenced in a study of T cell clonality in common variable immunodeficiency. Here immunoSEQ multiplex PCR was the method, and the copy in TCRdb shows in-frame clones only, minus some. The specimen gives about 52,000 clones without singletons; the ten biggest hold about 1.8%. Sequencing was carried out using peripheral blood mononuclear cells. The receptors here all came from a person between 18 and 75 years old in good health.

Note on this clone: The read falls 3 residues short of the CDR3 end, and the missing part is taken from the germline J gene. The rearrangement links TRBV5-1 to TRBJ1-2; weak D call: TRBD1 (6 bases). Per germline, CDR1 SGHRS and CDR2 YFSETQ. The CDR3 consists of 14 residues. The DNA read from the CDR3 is TGCGCCAGCAGCGGGGGAGGGGGGGGCTACGAC. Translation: CASSGGGGGYD. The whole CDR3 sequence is CASSGGGGGYDYTF.

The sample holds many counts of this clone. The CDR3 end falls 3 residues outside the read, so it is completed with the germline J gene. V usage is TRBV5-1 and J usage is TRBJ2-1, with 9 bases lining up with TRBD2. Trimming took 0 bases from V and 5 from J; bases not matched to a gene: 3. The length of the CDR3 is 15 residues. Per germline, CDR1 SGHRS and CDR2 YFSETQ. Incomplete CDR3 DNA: TGCGCCAGCAGCTTGGGGACTAGCGTAGACAATGAG. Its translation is CASSLGTSVDNE. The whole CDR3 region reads CASSLGTSVDNEQFF. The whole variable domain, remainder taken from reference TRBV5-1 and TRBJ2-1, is KAGVTQTPRYLIKTRGQQVTLSCSPISGHRSVSWYQQTPGQGLQFLFEYFSETQRNKGNFPGRFSGRQFSNSRSEMNVSTLELGDSALYLCASSLGTSVDNEQFFGPGTRLTVL.

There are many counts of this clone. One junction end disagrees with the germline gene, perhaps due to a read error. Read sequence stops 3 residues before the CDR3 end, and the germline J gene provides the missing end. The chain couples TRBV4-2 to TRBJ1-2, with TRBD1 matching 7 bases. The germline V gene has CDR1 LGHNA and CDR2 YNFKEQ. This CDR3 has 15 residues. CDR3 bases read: TGTGCCAGCAGCCAAGAAACAGGGGATCGCTATGGA. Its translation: CASSQETGDRYG. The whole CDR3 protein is CASSQETGDRYGYTF.

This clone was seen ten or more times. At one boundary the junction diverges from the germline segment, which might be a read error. The CDR3 DNA, read in part, is TGTGCTAGCAGCTTAGGGCGGGGGGAGACC. This codes for CASSLGRGET. The whole CDR3 is CASSLGRGETQYF. The V gene is TRBV7-7, the J gene TRBJ2-5; 7 bases map to TRBD2. The read finishes 3 residues shy of the CDR3 end, and the germline J gene is used to complete it. The CDR3 consists of 13 residues. CDR1 and CDR2 (germline): SSHAT, FNYEAQ (reference sequence). The variable domain in full, with the rest retrieved from reference TRBV7-7 and TRBJ2-5, is GAGVSQSPRYKVTKRGQDVTLRCDPISSHATLYWYQQALGQGPEFLTYFNYEAQPDKSGLPSDRFSAERPEGSISTLTIQRTEQRDSAMYRCASSLGRGETQYFGPGTRLLVL.

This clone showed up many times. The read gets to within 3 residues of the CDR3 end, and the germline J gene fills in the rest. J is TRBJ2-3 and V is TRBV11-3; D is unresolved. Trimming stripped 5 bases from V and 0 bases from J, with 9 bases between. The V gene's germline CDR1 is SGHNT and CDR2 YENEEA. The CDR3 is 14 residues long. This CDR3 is CASSLSSSTDTQYF. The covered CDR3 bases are TGTGCCAGCAGCCTTAGTTCAAGCACAGATACG.

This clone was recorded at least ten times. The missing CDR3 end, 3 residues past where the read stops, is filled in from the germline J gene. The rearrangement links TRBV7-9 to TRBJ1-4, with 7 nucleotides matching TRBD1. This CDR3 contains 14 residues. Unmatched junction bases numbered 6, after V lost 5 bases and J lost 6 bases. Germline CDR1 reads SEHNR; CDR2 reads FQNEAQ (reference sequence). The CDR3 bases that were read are TGTGCCAGCAGCCCGGACCAGGGGGATGAAAAA. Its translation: CASSPDQGDEK. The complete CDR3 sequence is CASSPDQGDEKLFF. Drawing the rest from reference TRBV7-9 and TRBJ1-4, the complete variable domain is DTGVSQNPRHKITKRGQNVTFRCDPISEHNRLYWYRQTLGQGPEFLTYFQNEAQLEKSRLLSDRFSAERPKGSFSTLEIQRTEQGDSAMYLCASSPDQGDEKLFFGSGTQLSVL.

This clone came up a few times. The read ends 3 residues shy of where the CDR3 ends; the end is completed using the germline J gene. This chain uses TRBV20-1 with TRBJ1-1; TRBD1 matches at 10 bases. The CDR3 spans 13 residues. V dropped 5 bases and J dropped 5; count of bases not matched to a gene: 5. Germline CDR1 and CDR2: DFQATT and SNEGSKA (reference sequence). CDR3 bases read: TGCAGTGCTTCCGGGACAGGGGAAACTGAA. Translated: CSASGTGETE. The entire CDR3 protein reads CSASGTGETEAFF.

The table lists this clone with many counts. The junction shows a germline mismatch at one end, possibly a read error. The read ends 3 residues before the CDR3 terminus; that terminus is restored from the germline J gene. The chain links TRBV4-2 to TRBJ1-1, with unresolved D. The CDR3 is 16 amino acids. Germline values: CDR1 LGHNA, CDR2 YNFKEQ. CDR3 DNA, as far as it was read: TGCGCCAGCAGCCATCAGTTCGGTGCGGAGAACACTGAA. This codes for CASSHQFGAENTE. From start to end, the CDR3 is CASSHQFGAENTEAFF.

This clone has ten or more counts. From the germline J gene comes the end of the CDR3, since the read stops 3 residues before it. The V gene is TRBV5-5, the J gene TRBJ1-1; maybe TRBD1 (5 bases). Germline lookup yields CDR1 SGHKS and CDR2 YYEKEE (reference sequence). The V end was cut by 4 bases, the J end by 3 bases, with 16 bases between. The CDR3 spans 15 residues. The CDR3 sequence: CASSPTQGRDTEAFF. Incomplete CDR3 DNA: TGTGCCAGCAGCCCCACCCAGGGAAGGGACACTGAA. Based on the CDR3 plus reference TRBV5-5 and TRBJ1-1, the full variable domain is DAGVTQSPTHLIKTRGQQVTLRCSPISGHKSVSWYQQVLGQGPQFIFQYYEKEERGRGNFPDRFSARQFPNYSSELNVNALLLGDSALYLCASSPTQGRDTEAFFGQGTRLTVV.

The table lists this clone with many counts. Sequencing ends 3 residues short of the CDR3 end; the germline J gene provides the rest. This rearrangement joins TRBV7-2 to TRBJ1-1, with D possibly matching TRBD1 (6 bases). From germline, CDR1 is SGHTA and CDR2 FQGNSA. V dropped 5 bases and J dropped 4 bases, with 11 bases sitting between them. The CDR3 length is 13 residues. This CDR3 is CASSLRGSTEAFF. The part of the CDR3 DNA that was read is TGTGCCAGCAGCCTAAGGGGGAGCACTGAA.

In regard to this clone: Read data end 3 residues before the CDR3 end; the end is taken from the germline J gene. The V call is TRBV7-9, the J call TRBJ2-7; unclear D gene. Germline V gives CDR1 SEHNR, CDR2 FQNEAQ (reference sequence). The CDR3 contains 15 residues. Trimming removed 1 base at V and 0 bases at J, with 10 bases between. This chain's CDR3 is CASSLVGRSSYEQYF. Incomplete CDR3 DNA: TGTGCCAGCAGCTTAGTCGGCAGGTCCTCCTACGAG.

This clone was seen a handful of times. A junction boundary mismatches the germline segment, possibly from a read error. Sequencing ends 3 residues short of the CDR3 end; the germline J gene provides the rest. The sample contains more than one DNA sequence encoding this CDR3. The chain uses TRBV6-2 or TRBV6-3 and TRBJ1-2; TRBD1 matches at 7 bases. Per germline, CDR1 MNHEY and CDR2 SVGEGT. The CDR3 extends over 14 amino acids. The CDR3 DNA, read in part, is TGTGCCAGCAGTGACCGGGACAGTAACTATGGT. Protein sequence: CASSDRDSNYG. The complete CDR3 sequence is CASSDRDSNYGYTF.

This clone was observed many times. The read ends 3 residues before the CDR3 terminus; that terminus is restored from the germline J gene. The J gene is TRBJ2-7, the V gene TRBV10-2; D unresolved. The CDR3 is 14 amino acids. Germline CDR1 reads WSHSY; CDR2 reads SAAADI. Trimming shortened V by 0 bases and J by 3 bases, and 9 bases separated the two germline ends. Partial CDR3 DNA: TGCGCCAGCAGTGAGTCGGCAGGATACTACGAG. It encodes CASSESAGYYE. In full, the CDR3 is CASSESAGYYEQYF.

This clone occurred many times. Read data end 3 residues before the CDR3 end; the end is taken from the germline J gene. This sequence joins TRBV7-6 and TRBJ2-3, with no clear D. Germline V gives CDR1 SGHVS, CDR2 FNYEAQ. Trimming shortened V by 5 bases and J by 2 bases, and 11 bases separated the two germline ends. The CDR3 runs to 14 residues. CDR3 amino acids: CASSLDTLTDTQYF. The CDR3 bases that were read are TGTGCCAGCAGCCTAGACACCCTCACAGATACG. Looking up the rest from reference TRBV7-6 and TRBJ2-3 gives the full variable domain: GAGVSQSPRYKVTKRGQDVALRCDPISGHVSLYWYRQALGQGPEFLTYFNYEAQQDKSGLPNDRFSAERPEGSISTLTIQRTEQRDSAMYRCASSLDTLTDTQYFGPGTRLTVL.

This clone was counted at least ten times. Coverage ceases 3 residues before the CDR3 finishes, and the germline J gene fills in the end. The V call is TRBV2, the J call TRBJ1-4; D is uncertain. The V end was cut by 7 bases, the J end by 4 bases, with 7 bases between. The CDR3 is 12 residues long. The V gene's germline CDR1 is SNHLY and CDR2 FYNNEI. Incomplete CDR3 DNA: TGTGCCAGCACTAGTCTTAATGAAAAA. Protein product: CASTSLNEK. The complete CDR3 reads CASTSLNEKLFF. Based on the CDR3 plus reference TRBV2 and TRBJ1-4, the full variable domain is EPEVTQTPSHQVTQMGQEVILRCVPISNHLYFYWYRQILGQKVEFLVSFYNNEISEKSEIFDDQFSVERPDGSNFTLKIRSTKLEDSAMYFCASTSLNEKLFFGSGTQLSVL.

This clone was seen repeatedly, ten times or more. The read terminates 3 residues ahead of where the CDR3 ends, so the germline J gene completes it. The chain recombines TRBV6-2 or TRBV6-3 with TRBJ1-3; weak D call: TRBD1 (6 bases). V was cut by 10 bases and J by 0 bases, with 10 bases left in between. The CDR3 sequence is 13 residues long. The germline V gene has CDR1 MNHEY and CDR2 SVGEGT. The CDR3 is CATRQVSGNTIYF. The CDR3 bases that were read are TGTGCCACCCGACAGGTCTCTGGAAACACC.

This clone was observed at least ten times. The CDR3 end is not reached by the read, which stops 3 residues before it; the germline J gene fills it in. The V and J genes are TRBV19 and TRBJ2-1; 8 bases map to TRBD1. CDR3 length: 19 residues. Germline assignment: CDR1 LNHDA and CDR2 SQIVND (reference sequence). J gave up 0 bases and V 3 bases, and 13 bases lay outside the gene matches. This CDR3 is CASSIFGSGTGSSYNEQFF. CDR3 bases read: TGTGCCAGTAGTATTTTTGGCTCCGGGACAGGAAGCTCCTACAATGAG.

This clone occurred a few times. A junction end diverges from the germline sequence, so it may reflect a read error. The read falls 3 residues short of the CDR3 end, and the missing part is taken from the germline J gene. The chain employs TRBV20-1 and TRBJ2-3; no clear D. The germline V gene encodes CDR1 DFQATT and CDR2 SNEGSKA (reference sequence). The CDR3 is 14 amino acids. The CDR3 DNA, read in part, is TGCAGTGCTGGAGAGATCCTAGGCCAAGAGACG. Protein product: CSAGEILGQET. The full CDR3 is CSAGEILGQETQYF.

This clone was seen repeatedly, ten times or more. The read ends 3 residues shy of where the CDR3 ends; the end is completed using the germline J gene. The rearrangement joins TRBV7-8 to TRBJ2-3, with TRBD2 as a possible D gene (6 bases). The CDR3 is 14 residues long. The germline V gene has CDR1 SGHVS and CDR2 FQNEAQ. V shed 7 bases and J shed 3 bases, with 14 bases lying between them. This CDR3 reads CASKTAGQTDTQYF. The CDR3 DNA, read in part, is TGTGCCAGCAAAACGGCGGGGCAAACAGATACG. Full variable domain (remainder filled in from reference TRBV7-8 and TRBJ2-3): GAGVSQSPRYKVAKRGQDVALRCDPISGHVSLFWYQQALGQGPEFLTYFQNEAQLDKSGLPSDRFFAERPEGSVSTLKIQRTQQEDSAVYLCASKTAGQTDTQYFGPGTRLTVL.

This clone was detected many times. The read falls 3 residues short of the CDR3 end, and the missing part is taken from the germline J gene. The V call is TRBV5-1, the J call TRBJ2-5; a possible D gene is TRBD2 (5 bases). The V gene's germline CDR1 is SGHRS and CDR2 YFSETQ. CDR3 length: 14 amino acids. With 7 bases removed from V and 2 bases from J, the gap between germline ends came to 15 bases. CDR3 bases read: TGCGCCAGCCGCCCGGGGAGTTCTCAAGAGACC. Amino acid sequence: CASRPGSSQET. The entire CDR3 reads CASRPGSSQETQYF.

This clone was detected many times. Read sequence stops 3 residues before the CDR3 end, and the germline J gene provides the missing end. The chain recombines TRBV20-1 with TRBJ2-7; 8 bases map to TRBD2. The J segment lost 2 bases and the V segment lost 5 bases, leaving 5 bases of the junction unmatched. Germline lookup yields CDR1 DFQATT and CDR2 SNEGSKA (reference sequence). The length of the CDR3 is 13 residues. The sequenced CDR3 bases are TGCAGTGCTCAACCGGGACTAGCCTACGAG. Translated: CSAQPGLAYE. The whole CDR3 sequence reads CSAQPGLAYEQYF.

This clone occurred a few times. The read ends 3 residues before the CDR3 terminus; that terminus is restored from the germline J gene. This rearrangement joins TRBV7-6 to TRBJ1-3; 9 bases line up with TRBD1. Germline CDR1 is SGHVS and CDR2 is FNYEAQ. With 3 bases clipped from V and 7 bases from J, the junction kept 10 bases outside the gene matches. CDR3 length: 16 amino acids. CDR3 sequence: CASSFNVGTGSNTIYF. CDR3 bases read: TGTGCCAGCAGCTTCAATGTTGGGACAGGGTCGAACACC.

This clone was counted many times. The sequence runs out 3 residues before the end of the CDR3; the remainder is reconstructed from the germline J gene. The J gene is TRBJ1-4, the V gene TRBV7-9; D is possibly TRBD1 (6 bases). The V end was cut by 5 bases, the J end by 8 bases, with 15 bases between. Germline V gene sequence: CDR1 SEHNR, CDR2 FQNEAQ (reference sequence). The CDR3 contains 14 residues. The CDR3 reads CASSQETGREKLFF. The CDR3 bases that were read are TGTGCCAGCAGCCAAGAGACAGGTCGGGAAAAA.

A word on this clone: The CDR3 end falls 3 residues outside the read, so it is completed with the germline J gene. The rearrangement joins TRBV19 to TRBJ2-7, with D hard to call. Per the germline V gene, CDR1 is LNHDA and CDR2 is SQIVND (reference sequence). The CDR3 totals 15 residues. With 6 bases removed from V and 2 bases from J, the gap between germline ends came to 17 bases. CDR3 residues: CASSLTLSPTYEQYF. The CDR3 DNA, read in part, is TGTGCCAGTAGCCTAACTCTCTCCCCAACCTACGAG.

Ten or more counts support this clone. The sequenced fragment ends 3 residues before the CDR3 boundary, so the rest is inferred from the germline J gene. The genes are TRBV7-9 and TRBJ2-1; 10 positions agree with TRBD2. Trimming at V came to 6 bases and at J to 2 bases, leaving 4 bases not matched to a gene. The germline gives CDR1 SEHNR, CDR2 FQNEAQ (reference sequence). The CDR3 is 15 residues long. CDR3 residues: CASRPAGGPYNEQFF. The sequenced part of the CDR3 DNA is TGTGCCAGCAGGCCAGCGGGAGGGCCCTACAATGAG.